Following are 3 T cell receptor beta chains from one sample sequenced in a study of T cells in Graves' hyperthyroidism and ophthalmopathy. TCR beta CDR3 sequences were amplified from RNA transcripts. The HTBI set primed first-round TCR CDR3 RT-PCR. TCRdb passed the multiplex PCR reads through MiXCR, listing each CDR3 protein once. The table lists about 290,000 distinct CDR3 sequences, more than 15% of them singletons. Source material: blood. The receptors originated from a woman aged 55-69 years with Graves' ophthalmopathy.

As concerns this clonotype: A junction end diverges from the germline sequence, so it may reflect a read error. The chain carries TRBV20-1 and TRBJ1-5; D might be TRBD1 (6 bases). Germline V CDR1 and CDR2: DFQATT, SNEGSKA (reference sequence). This CDR3 is 16 amino acids long. CDR3 protein: CSAPSGGAPSDQPQHF. For the CDR3, the DNA is TGCAGTGCCCCGTCGGGGGGCGCCCCTAGCGATCAGCCCCAGCATTTT.

This clonotype was detected only a few times. V and J are TRBV12-3 or TRBV12-4 and TRBJ1-2, with TRBD1 matching 8 bases. J lost 7 bases, V lost 7 bases, and 8 bases had no gene match. The CDR3 runs 13 residues. The DNA of the CDR3 is TGTGCCAGCACCCAGACAGGGGCCGCTGGCTACACCTTC. It translates to CASTQTGAAGYTF.

In its sample, this clonotype was seen many times. This chain links TRBV28 with TRBJ2-5, with 10 bases identical to TRBD1. Germline trimming cut 5 bases from V and 5 bases from J; bases unmatched to any gene: 8. This CDR3 contains 15 residues. Looked up from germline, CDR1 is MDHEN and CDR2 is SYDVKM. CDR3 DNA sequence: TGTGCCAGCAGTGCCGCCGGGACAGGGGAGGAGACCCAGTACTTC. This sequence encodes CASSAAGTGEETQYF.